Following are 11 T cell receptor beta chains from one sample sequenced in a study of blood T cell repertoires in COVID-19. Profiled with immunoSEQ multiplex PCR; TCRdb holds only in-frame clones, not every one. The repertoire holds about 43,000 clones, with over 80% as singletons. Sequencing was carried out using peripheral blood. The receptors were sampled from a man aged 55 to 70 with active COVID-19.

This clone was observed a single time. The CDR3 is CASSLPRGDRDGYTF. For the CDR3, the DNA is TGTGCCAGCAGTTTACCCAGGGGGGACAGGGATGGCTACACCTTC. The chain uses TRBV28 and TRBJ1-2, with TRBD1 identical over 9 bases. J gave up 6 bases and V 2 bases, and 7 bases lay outside the gene matches. Germline CDR1 reads MDHEN; CDR2 reads SYDVKM. CDR3 length: 15 residues.

The J gene is TRBJ1-2, the V gene TRBV28; 8 bases are a match to TRBD1. The V gene end was trimmed by 2 bases and the J gene end by 4 bases; junction bases not matched to a gene: 9. The germline CDR1 and CDR2 sequences are MDHEN and SYDVKM. The CDR3 extends over 16 amino acids. The CDR3 loop is CASSLQGQGGGYGYTF. CDR3 coding DNA: TGTGCCAGCAGTTTACAAGGACAGGGTGGTGGCTATGGCTACACCTTC.

The chain employs TRBV6-1 and TRBJ2-3, with 8 bases fitting TRBD1. Germline CDR1 reads MNHNS; CDR2 reads SASEGT. After removal of 1 base from V and 2 bases from J, the junction contained 2 bases not matched to a gene. CDR3 length equals 15 residues. The CDR3 DNA reads as TGTGCCAGCAGTGAAGGGACAGGGACCACAGATACGCAGTATTTT. Its translation: CASSEGTGTTDTQYF.

In DNA, the CDR3 is TGTGCCAGCTCACCCTGGACAGGGGGCGCTTCCTACGAGCAGTACTTC. Translated: CASSPWTGGASYEQYF. The chain couples TRBV18 to TRBJ2-7, with 11 bases aligning to TRBD1. In germline, CDR1 is KGHSH, CDR2 LQKENI. J gave up 1 base and V 3 bases, and 5 bases lay outside the gene matches. This CDR3 has 16 residues.

Details on this clone: The junction differs from germline at one of its ends, possibly a read error. J is TRBJ2-2 and V is TRBV7-7, with D hard to call. The CDR3 extends over 14 amino acids. The V gene's germline CDR1 is SSHAT and CDR2 FNYEAQ (reference sequence). CDR3 sequence (DNA): TGTGCTAGCAGCTTTGGCCTGTCGACCGGGGAGCTGTTTTTT. This codes for CASSFGLSTGELFF.

The chain joins TRBV9 to TRBJ1-4, with TRBD1 matching 7 bases. The CDR3 runs 17 residues. The V segment lost 3 bases and the J segment 0 bases; nucleotides outside the gene matches: 8. Germline V gene lookup returns CDR1 SGDLS and CDR2 YYNGEE. The CDR3 spells CASSEGAGPSTNEKLFF. In nucleotides, the CDR3 is TGTGCCAGCAGCGAGGGGGCAGGGCCCTCAACTAATGAAAAACTGTTTTTT.

This chain links TRBV6-1 with TRBJ2-3; 10 bases are shared with TRBD2. V gave up 1 base and J gave up 2 bases; unmatched junction bases: 9. The length of the CDR3 is 18 residues. CDR1 is MNHNS and CDR2 is SASEGT in the germline V gene. CDR3 nucleotides: TGTGCCAGCAGTGAAGGAAGGGCTAGCGGGGGTTTCACAGATACGCAGTATTTT. It yields the protein CASSEGRASGGFTDTQYF.

CDR3 sequence: CASSTQVQPNEKLFF. CDR3 sequence (DNA): TGTGCCAGCAGCACCCAGGTCCAGCCCAATGAAAAACTGTTTTTT. The chain combines TRBV9 with TRBJ1-4, with D hard to call. Germline-derived CDR1 and CDR2 are SGDLS and YYNGEE. V lost 4 bases and J lost 5, with 15 bases in between. There are 15 residues in the CDR3.

The rearrangement links TRBV4-2 to TRBJ1-6; D is ambiguous. Trimming shortened V by 0 bases and J by 4 bases, and 7 bases separated the two germline ends. This CDR3 spans 15 amino acids. Germline V gives CDR1 LGHNA, CDR2 YNFKEQ. This CDR3 is CASSQDWEYNSPLHF. CDR3 in DNA: TGTGCCAGCAGCCAAGATTGGGAGTATAATTCACCCCTCCACTTT.

The DNA for the CDR3 is TGTGCCAGCACCAGGACTAGCGGGAGTGGGGAGACCCAGTACTTC. Amino acids: CASTRTSGSGETQYF. The V gene is TRBV2, the J gene TRBJ2-5; TRBD2 matches 13 bases. Germline-derived CDR1 and CDR2 are SNHLY and FYNNEI. V dropped 7 bases and J dropped 5; count of bases not matched to a gene: 7. This CDR3 spans 15 amino acids.

CDR3 sequence reads: CASSSLAMGVQETQYF. CDR3 DNA: TGTGCCAGCAGTTCATTGGCGATGGGAGTTCAAGAGACCCAGTACTTC. The V and J genes are TRBV27 and TRBJ2-5, with D tentatively TRBD2 (5 bases). Trimming removed 4 bases at V and 2 bases at J, with 17 bases between. The CDR3 spans 16 residues. CDR1 MNHEY and CDR2 SMNVEV come from the germline V gene (reference sequence).